The rows below give T cell receptor beta chains drawn from one sample of a study of T cells after posttransplantation cyclophosphamide. The method was immunoSEQ multiplex PCR; TCRdb's version includes in-frame clones alone and lacks a portion of them. The table has 10,000 to 15,000 clones, around 86% seen once; the top ten hold 0.83%. Material: memory CD4+ T cells sorted from PBMCs. These receptor sequences come from a man in his fifties or sixties in good health, CMV-negative, and a related stem cell transplant donor. CDR3s include the opening cysteine and the closing phenylalanine or tryptophan.

CDR3 length	V gene	CDR3 protein
14	TRBV29-1	CSVNRDRNTGELFF
14	TRBV14	CASSQVGRVIEQFF
12	TRBV29-1	CSCSSDSYEQYF
16	TRBV18	CASSPFPQNRVNTQYF
15	TRBV7-6	CASSLARGAGETQYF
15	TRBV7-9	CASIQTGPKLSEQFF
15	TRBV7-8	CASSPPYAETYGYTF
14	TRBV5-5	CASSFRDRDEKLFF
14	TRBV29-1	CSVDEDRGYTEAFF
12	TRBV15	CATSNIVSEQYF
16	TRBV5-1	CASSAGLAGGANEQFF
14	TRBV4-1	CASSHLGVNTEAFF
15	TRBV7-3	CASSPRVEGYNEQFF
13	TRBV18	CASSRTQNTEAFF
14	TRBV5-7	CASSTQGRTGELFF
16	TRBV5-8	CASRRFGTGGNGELFF
14	TRBV19	CASRPGTGNEKLFF
15	TRBV7-2	CASSRDGGSNQPQHF
14	TRBV5-8	CASSPGTRNSPLHF
16	TRBV27	CAREESLAGGYNEQFF
13	TRBV29-1	CSVRTGGMTEAFF
17	TRBV5-1	CASSLLLAGGRTDTQYF
14	TRBV30	CAWSYPGTSGTQYF
12	TRBV14	CASSQDRGAQYF
16	TRBV4-1	CASKDLARGYQETQYF
13	TRBV11-3	CASSLGLADTQYF
16	TRBV9	CASSVDLTGANYGYTF
15	TRBV18	CASSSTGGRFYEQYF
13	TRBV11-2	CASSSGNHNEQFF
16	TRBV19	CASSTLGTVSGETQYF
13	TRBV6-1	CASSEFPSYGYTF
15	TRBV7-9	CASSPRGSSYNEQFF
14	TRBV7-2	CASSFRDRPQPQHF
14	TRBV10-3	CAISELHSNQPQHF
16	TRBV4-1	CASSTLGRLTSDTQYF
15	TRBV19	CASSIVGELGYGYTF
13	TRBV5-5	CASSLEVQRSYTF
13	TRBV7-6	CASSLITGHEQYF
15	TRBV7-8	CASSLAGGWVGELFF